A selection of T cell receptor beta chains follows, all from one sample in a study of PD-1 blockade in classical Hodgkin lymphoma. Using immunoSEQ multiplex PCR, the repertoire was profiled, and TCRdb retains in-frame clones only, with some absent. The sample lists around 7,500 clones, just over 85% occurring once. Here the sequenced sample was CD8+ T cells from blood, taken at baseline. The receptors here all came from a human donor with classical Hodgkin lymphoma. Both conserved end residues are part of each CDR3. D genes are given only for firm matches. The listing skips clone size in some rows; elsewhere it reads once, few, many or a size class.

v_call: TRBV28; d_call: .; j_call: TRBJ2-7; clone_size: .; cdr3_aa: CASSLPTAYEQYF; cdr3_nt: TGTGCCAGCAGTTTACCTACTGCCTACGAGCAGTACTTC
v_call: TRBV7-6; d_call: .; j_call: TRBJ2-5; clone_size: .; cdr3_aa: CASSPLGEDEETQYF; cdr3_nt: TGTGCCAGCAGCCCCCTAGGGGAGGATGAAGAGACCCAGTACTTC
v_call: TRBV7-6; d_call: TRBD2; j_call: TRBJ2-7; clone_size: once; cdr3_aa: CASSFGTNYEQYF; cdr3_nt: TGTGCCAGCAGCTTCGGGACTAACTACGAGCAGTACTTC
v_call: TRBV27; d_call: TRBD2; j_call: TRBJ2-1; clone_size: .; cdr3_aa: CASSHITSGGYNEQFF; cdr3_nt: TGTGCCAGCAGCCATATCACTAGCGGGGGGTACAATGAGCAGTTCTTC
v_call: TRBV28; d_call: TRBD2; j_call: TRBJ2-5; clone_size: .; cdr3_aa: CASSPLAAIQETQYF; cdr3_nt: TGTGCCAGCAGCCCACTAGCGGCAATTCAAGAGACCCAGTACTTC
v_call: TRBV28; d_call: .; j_call: TRBJ2-7; clone_size: .; cdr3_aa: CASSFGQQYEQYF; cdr3_nt: TGTGCCAGCAGTTTCGGACAGCAGTACGAGCAGTACTTC
v_call: TRBV23-1; d_call: .; j_call: TRBJ1-4; clone_size: once; cdr3_aa: CASSQPKTTNEKLFF; cdr3_nt: TGCGCCAGCAGTCAGCCCAAAACAACTAATGAAAAACTGTTTTTT
v_call: TRBV27; d_call: .; j_call: TRBJ1-2; clone_size: .; cdr3_aa: CASSLQGLGYGYTF; cdr3_nt: TGTGCCAGCAGTTTACAGGGTCTAGGTTATGGCTACACCTTC
v_call: TRBV7-2; d_call: TRBD2; j_call: TRBJ2-7; clone_size: .; cdr3_aa: CASSFRLAGERMGDEQYF; cdr3_nt: TGTGCCAGCAGCTTTCGACTAGCGGGAGAACGTATGGGGGACGAGCAGTACTTC
v_call: TRBV4-1; d_call: .; j_call: TRBJ2-1; clone_size: .; cdr3_aa: CASSHQGLNEQFF; cdr3_nt: TGCGCCAGCAGCCACCAGGGACTCAATGAGCAGTTCTTC
v_call: TRBV28; d_call: .; j_call: TRBJ1-1; clone_size: .; cdr3_aa: CASSLTGINTEAFF; cdr3_nt: TGTGCCAGCAGTTTAACCGGGATTAACACTGAAGCTTTCTTT
v_call: TRBV27; d_call: TRBD1; j_call: TRBJ2-5; clone_size: .; cdr3_aa: CASSLSRTGGRETQYF; cdr3_nt: TGTGCCAGCAGTTTATCGAGAACAGGGGGCCGAGAGACCCAGTACTTC
v_call: TRBV27; d_call: .; j_call: TRBJ2-3; clone_size: .; cdr3_aa: CASSLLWGADTQYF; cdr3_nt: TGTGCCAGCAGTTTATTGTGGGGAGCAGATACGCAGTATTTT
v_call: TRBV15; d_call: TRBD2; j_call: TRBJ2-3; clone_size: .; cdr3_aa: CATSRDDTSGTYTDTQYF; cdr3_nt: TGTGCCACCAGCAGAGATGACACTAGCGGGACTTACACAGATACGCAGTATTTT
v_call: TRBV28; d_call: .; j_call: TRBJ1-6; clone_size: .; cdr3_aa: CASSPLVEGSPLHF; cdr3_nt: TGTGCCAGCAGTCCCCTCGTGGAGGGTTCACCCCTCCACTTT
v_call: TRBV5-1; d_call: .; j_call: TRBJ1-5; clone_size: .; cdr3_aa: CASSSPSRALRLYSNQPQHF; cdr3_nt: TGCGCCAGCAGCTCACCGAGCAGGGCATTGCGTCTCTATAGCAATCAGCCCCAGCATTTT
v_call: TRBV18; d_call: .; j_call: TRBJ1-1; clone_size: .; cdr3_aa: CASSPGGREAFF; cdr3_nt: TGTGCCAGCTCACCTGGGGGGCGGGAAGCTTTCTTT
v_call: TRBV7-9; d_call: .; j_call: TRBJ2-7; clone_size: .; cdr3_aa: CASRIFPYEQYF; cdr3_nt: TGTGCCAGCAGGATCTTTCCCTACGAGCAGTACTTC